This T cell receptor (beta chain) emerged from a study of cytomegalovirus exposure and HLA in healthy donors. This CDR3 is built from 13 residues. V lost 3 bases to trimming and J lost 9 bases, with 12 bases between them. Germline assignment: CDR1 MNHEY and CDR2 SMNVEV (reference sequence). In the case of this clone: The antigen is unknown.

The PCR employed 60 Vbeta primers together with 13 Jbeta primers. The protocol was immunoSEQ multiplex PCR, while the TCRdb copy is restricted to in-frame clones and leaves out a portion. The data hold approximately 190,000 clones, with around 87% observed a single time. Study-level results: Reportedly, cytomegalovirus status was diagnosed with high sensitivity and specificity.

Sequenced sample: PBMCs. The genes are TRBV27 and TRBJ1-5; tentative D call: TRBD1 (5 bases). The TCR comes from a boy younger than 10 in good health and CMV-seronegative. CDR3: CASSLGGLSPQHF. The CDR3 DNA is TGTGCCAGCAGTTTGGGGGGGTTATCGCCCCAGCATTTT.